This T cell receptor beta chain is drawn from a study of shared clonotypes between healthy human individuals. Across the whole study: Per donor, three plates held CD4 naive cells, three held CD4 memory, two held CD8 naive and one held CD8 memory.

The study's findings and limits: Only blood was sampled; tissue repertoires likely differ. Although depth was large, rarefaction showed that sequencing of the sorted subsets was incomplete.

CDR1 SGDLS and CDR2 YYNGEE come from the germline V gene. Trimming shortened V by 1 base and J by 6 bases, and 19 bases separated the two germline ends. This CDR3 contains 16 residues. The data were produced by immunoSEQ multiplex PCR, yet TCRdb's version contains in-frame clones alone and is incomplete. The repertoire has about 2.2 million clones, approximately 92% of them found once; the top ten carry about 1.7%. This clone was recorded only once. Its antigen remains unknown. Selected positively for CCR7 and CD45RO-negative, naive CD8 cells excluded terminally differentiated effector memory CD45RA+ cells. Nashville, Tennessee was home to all donors, each a Caucasian adult.

This receptor was taken from a man between 18 and 29 years old in good health. Some clones in this sample may be carry-over from other donors' samples. What was sequenced was naive CD8+ T cells from PBMCs. J is TRBJ1-2 and V is TRBV9; D is ambiguous. The CDR3 coding sequence is TGTGCCAGCAGCGTATTTACTTCGAGAGGTACGAATGGCTACACCTTC. Translated, it gives CASSVFTSRGTNGYTF.